This T cell receptor (beta chain) emerged from a study of cytomegalovirus exposure and HLA in healthy donors (TCRdb year 2017). At the level of the whole study: An earlier analysis of some 620 of the donors reported around 280 Gb of sequence data and 100 million to 120 million unique TCR beta sequences obtained from about 179 million T cells. An early release that covered roughly 600 HLA-typed donors contained approximately 300 gigabases of sequencing data and about 93 million unique TCR sequences. Among the roughly 430 genotyped donors, about 85% belonged to the genetic ancestry cluster associated with self-reported Caucasian donors. The study was designed to test whether signatures of past pathogen exposure could be identified by cataloging public T cell receptors. Using immunosequencing, the study profiled T cell repertoires from 666 subjects and related those repertoires to cytomegalovirus serostatus. In addition to the first cohort of 666 subjects, a separate validation cohort of approximately 130 different subjects was used. To predict cytomegalovirus infection status, the study brought together high-throughput TCR immunosequencing, statistical association of individual TCRs with disease status, and machine learning. A later analysis re-analyzed previously published TCR beta repertoires from about 730 donors and added high-resolution HLA genotyping to study TCR occurrence patterns. In the later analysis, no new phenotypic data were used to find candidate immune exposures; instead, reliance was placed on TCR beta sequences and their occurrence across donors. To decide whether each TCR beta V gene segment behaved as functional or pseudogenic, an earlier analysis of some 600 of the donors relied on high-throughput TCR beta sequencing. Donor age, sex, ethnicity and CMV serostatus were compiled together with the repertoire data. Genome-wide SNP genotypes for about 55% of the 666 donors were used in a later genetic analysis, which treated that subset as a discovery cohort. Every repertoire in the discovery cohort had been generated on one and the same sequencing platform. Both class I and class II loci were covered by HLA typing, at four-digit resolution. The number of typed donors differed by locus: roughly 629-640 for A, B, C, DRB1 and DQB1; roughly 510 for DQA1; fewer than 610 for DPA1; and about 450 for DPB1. Roughly 5 DR-DQ haplotypes were handled as single units for association and clustering, since linkage in the cohort was strong. Among around 400 genotyped donors of the cohort, an average of about 240,000 unique TCR beta nucleotide sequences was sequenced per donor, of which roughly 17% were non-productive.

A remark on this clone: Its binding antigen is unknown. Base qualities are not provided; no much larger clone lies one nucleotide away.

The cohort was made up of about 610 healthy bone marrow donors. Cohort members were all nominally healthy when sampled, although unrecorded immune exposures were likely present. The donor was CMV seronegative and was included in the group of 352 seronegative cohort members. Every donor gave a peripheral blood sample, and the peripheral blood mononuclear cells from that sample were used for TCR beta sequencing. The Qiagen DNeasy Blood Extraction Kit was used to extract genomic DNA from the blood cell samples. Library preparation used the immunoSEQ multiplex PCR assay. For the multiplex PCR, a mixture combining 60 forward primers for TCR Vbeta segments and 13 reverse primers for TCR Jbeta segments was used. Amplification of the CDR3 region of rearranged TCR beta genes was performed with a multiplex PCR assay on genomic DNA. Amplified TCR beta libraries were sequenced as 87-base-pair reads on the Illumina HiSeq System. Per the authors' processing: Across the 670 or so repertoires, a later analysis counted about 81 million unique TCR beta chains, some 11 million of which were shared by at least two donors. A nearest-neighbor algorithm error-corrected the raw reads and collapsed the reads into unique sequences, merging closely related sequences to remove PCR and sequencing errors. CDR3 sequences were aligned to IMGT reference sequences to assign V, D and J gene segments. For a sequence to be retained, a match of at least six nucleotides was required to both a V gene segment and a J gene segment. Rearrangements were classified as productive when the CDR3 lacked stop codons and remained in frame with V and J, and all other rearrangements were classified as non-productive. Following IMGT convention, CDR3 was defined as the stretch from the second conserved V-encoded cysteine up to the conserved J-encoded phenylalanine. The earlier analysis of fewer than 750 of the donors excluded sequences that lacked an unambiguous match to a single V gene segment. In an earlier analysis of approximately 590 of the donors, a V segment was called functional when productive rearrangements were above 56.7%, and segregating when the standard deviation between donors exceeded 5%. A statistical classification framework was built to diagnose cytomegalovirus status from the catalog of TCR beta chain sequences. A later analysis assigned V and J genes by comparing TCR nucleotide sequences with IMGT/GENE-DB human TR gene sequences. In a later analysis, CDR3 sequences and most-parsimonious VDJ recombination scenarios were assigned using the TCRdist pipeline. In a later analysis, each TCR beta chain was defined by its CDR3 amino acid sequence together with its V-gene family, and reads lacking a unique V-gene family were excluded. In a later analysis, around 650 highly shared, low-generation-probability nucleotide sequences were removed to address suspected cross-contamination and a sequencing artifact. In a later analysis, a clonal expansion index for each public chain was calculated from normalized within-repertoire ranks of inferred template counts. In a later analysis, generation probabilities were computed with a VDJ recombination model fitted to out-of-frame rearrangements, and the resulting probabilities were checked against IGoR. Hypergeometric tests were used in a later analysis to score TCR-TCR, TCR-HLA and TCR-CMV co-occurrence, with a repertoire-size bias correction applied to the TCR pairs. A later analysis estimated false discovery rates by permuting HLA or CMV assignments 20 times. In a later analysis, co-occurring TCRs were grouped using DBSCAN, and TCRdist sequence similarity was added for clustering within HLA-allele-positive subsets. Repertoires with fewer than 30,000 or more than 120,000 public chains were left out of co-occurrence clustering, as were several repertoires with anomalous nucleotide sharing. Sourced from immuneACCESS, this table was stored by TCRdb with only in-frame sequences that have V and J called. A share of the clones is absent; for the studies checked, an unresolved V gene accounts for under half, and the remainder has no known explanation. V and J calls and clone size are those listed in that table; D and trimming were worked out from the DNA. Counted in this sample were 120,000 to 150,000 clones; approximately 76% of them appeared once. 1.5% to 2% of the sample comes from the top ten.

V is pared back by 3 bases and J by 4 bases, with 15 bases lying between the germline termini. There are 15 amino acids in the CDR3, from cysteine to phenylalanine inclusive. Only the CDR3 DNA stays, 45 bases, in frame from base 1. The CDR1 and CDR2 encoded by the germline V gene are ENHRY and SYGVKD. Findings and caveats that apply to the study as a whole: The classifier was reported to diagnose cytomegalovirus status with high specificity and sensitivity in both the original cohort and the validation cohort. Linkage disequilibrium might explain the correlated functional status among segregating V segments, but an unknown experimental factor could not be ruled out. Immune exposure information for the cohort was limited to CMV serostatus. In an earlier analysis of about 540 of the donors, most TCR beta V segments were observed in productive rearrangements about 87% or about 30% of the time, broadly matching IMGT annotations. Some IMGT-functional V segments, including TRBV6-2 and TRBV6-3, could not be told apart with the 87-base-pair reads, so those segments were excluded. A cluster of highly shared sequence variants was judged likely to represent a technical artifact of the sequencing pipeline. It was suggested by the authors that the approach could potentially be generalized to other disease states and immunological phenotypes. When HLA alleles, especially DR and DQ, strongly co-occurred, TCR associations were difficult to assign to individual alleles. A later analysis found that TCR association rates varied across HLA loci, with DRB1 alleles showing the most associated TCRs and HLA-C alleles the fewest. A later genetic analysis reported fewer N-insertions in productive TCRs among donors in an Asian-associated ancestry cluster than the roughly 620-donor mean. Most TCR sequences were seen in very few donors, while some public TCRs were found in many individuals. In a later analysis, 16,951 TCR beta sequences were associated with specific HLA alleles at a false discovery rate of 0.05. Three of the identified cytomegalovirus-associated TCR beta chains were confirmed in vitro to be specific for cytomegalovirus antigens. A further reported finding was that TCR beta sequences accurately predicted the HLA-A and HLA-B alleles for most subjects in the first cohort. Most CMV-associated TCR beta chains appeared to be HLA-restricted in a later analysis, and the HLA associations seemed to be driven largely by CMV exposure. This cohort had only TCR beta chains sequenced, and the lack of alpha or paired-chain data limited which features could be detected. The study gave a list of 150 to 200 TCR beta chains associated with cytomegalovirus. In a later analysis, HLA-associated TCR beta chains showed more clonal expansion and lower generation probabilities than non-associated chains that were equally common. Several of the top co-occurrence clusters appeared to be linked to parvovirus B19, influenza, CMV and Epstein-Barr virus, according to a later analysis. Roughly uniform sequencing depth across donors was assumed in presence/absence analyses, although this assumption may not hold. The earlier analysis of approximately 590 of the donors excluded approximately 15 rarely observed V segments, including chromosome 9 orphons, because counts were too low. Because some donors lacked HLA typing at each locus, the association tests relied only on the typed subset. V-gene and J-gene trimming of TCR beta chains was associated with a missense DCLRE1C variant in a later genetic analysis, and the association was replicated in an independent cohort.

The chain was built from TRBV10-3 and TRBJ2-5; the D segment cannot be called with confidence. Sequencing input: PBMCs. The clonotype originates from a man aged 35-49 years in good health and CMV-seronegative. Here the CDR3 is given as CAISDVAELGETQYF. The DNA is as follows: TGTGCCATCAGTGACGTTGCGGAATTGGGAGAGACCCAGTACTTC.